This T cell receptor (beta chain) was identified in a study of cytomegalovirus exposure and HLA in healthy donors (dated by TCRdb to about 2017). A note on the overall study: According to an earlier analysis of 587 of the donors, 150 million to 200 million T cells yielded 117 million unique TCR beta sequences and 250 to 350 Gb of sequence data. The later analysis used no new phenotypic data to find candidate immune exposures, relying instead on TCR beta sequences and their occurrence across donors. Alongside the repertoire data, information on donor age, sex, ethnicity and CMV serostatus was compiled. Along with the approximately 600-subject first cohort, a separate validation cohort of over 90 different subjects was used. The study profiled the T cell repertoires of more than 500 subjects by immunosequencing and related them to cytomegalovirus serostatus. To predict cytomegalovirus infection status, the study brought together high-throughput TCR immunosequencing, statistical association of individual TCRs with disease status, and machine learning. Every repertoire in the discovery cohort had been generated on one and the same sequencing platform. A later analysis re-analyzed previously published TCR beta repertoires from 666 donors and added high-resolution HLA genotyping to study TCR occurrence patterns. Of the roughly 390 genotyped donors, approximately 81% were placed in the genetic ancestry cluster associated with self-reported Caucasian donors. A few DR-DQ haplotypes were treated as single units for association and clustering because of strong linkage in the cohort. Typing coverage varied by locus: about 629-630 donors for A, B, C, DRB1 and DQB1; approximately 500 for DQA1; approximately 610 for DPA1; roughly 450 for DPB1. HLA typing included class I and class II loci at four-digit resolution. Around 320 gigabases of sequencing data and approximately 84 million unique TCR sequences were included in an early release covering under 650 HLA-typed donors. Among 300 to 500 genotyped donors of the cohort, an average of around 250,000 unique TCR beta nucleotide sequences was sequenced per donor, of which about 19% were non-productive. The study aimed to test whether signatures of past pathogen exposure could be identified by cataloging public T cell receptors. In a later genetic analysis, genome-wide SNP genotypes for about three fifths of the roughly 670 donors were used, and that subset was treated as a discovery cohort. An earlier analysis of fewer than 700 of the donors applied high-throughput TCR beta sequencing to assess whether each TCR beta V gene segment acted as functional or pseudogenic. Results the study describes overall, beyond this receptor: Three of the identified cytomegalovirus-associated TCR beta chains were confirmed in vitro to be specific for cytomegalovirus antigens. It was suggested by the authors that the approach could potentially be generalized to other disease states and immunological phenotypes. A further reported finding was that TCR beta sequences accurately predicted the HLA-A and HLA-B alleles for most subjects in the first cohort. A later genetic analysis reported fewer N-insertions in productive TCRs among donors in an Asian-associated ancestry cluster than the approximately 670-donor mean. In a later analysis, HLA-associated TCR beta chains showed more clonal expansion and lower generation probabilities than non-associated chains that were equally common. Because the 87-base-pair reads could not distinguish some IMGT-functional V segments, including TRBV6-2 and TRBV6-3, those segments were excluded. Because some donors lacked HLA typing at each locus, the association tests relied only on the typed subset. According to a later analysis, TCR association rates differed among HLA loci, with DRB1 alleles showing the most associated TCRs and HLA-C alleles showing the fewest. At a false discovery rate of 0.05, a later analysis linked some 18,000 TCR beta sequences to specific HLA alleles. Roughly uniform sequencing depth across donors was assumed in presence/absence analyses, although this assumption may not hold. In a later genetic analysis, a missense DCLRE1C variant was associated with V-gene and J-gene trimming of TCR beta chains, and the association was replicated in an independent cohort. When HLA alleles, especially DR and DQ, strongly co-occurred, TCR associations were difficult to assign to individual alleles. Correlated functional status among segregating V segments might reflect linkage disequilibrium, but an unknown experimental factor could not be ruled out. Because counts were too low, under 20 rarely observed V segments, including chromosome 9 orphons, were left out of the earlier analysis of 587 of the donors. Most CMV-associated TCR beta chains appeared to be HLA-restricted in a later analysis, and the HLA associations seemed to be driven largely by CMV exposure. Only TCR beta chains were sequenced in this cohort, and the absence of alpha or paired-chain data limited detectable features. The sequencing pipeline was judged likely to have produced a cluster of highly shared sequence variants as a technical artifact. The study gave a list of under 200 TCR beta chains associated with cytomegalovirus. The classifier was reported to diagnose cytomegalovirus status with high specificity and sensitivity in both the original cohort and the validation cohort. In an earlier analysis of approximately 590 of the donors, most TCR beta V segments appeared in productive rearrangements about 87% or about 30% of the time, broadly matching IMGT annotations. While some public TCRs were present in many individuals, most TCR sequences turned up only very rarely across donors. A later analysis reported that several top co-occurrence clusters appeared linked to parvovirus B19, influenza, CMV and Epstein-Barr virus. CMV serostatus was the only immune exposure information available for the cohort.

The V end loses 1 base and the J end loses 3 bases, and a stretch of 8 bases separates them. CDR1 is given as LGHNA and CDR2 as YNFKEQ, both from the germline V gene. The CDR3 numbers 14 residues from cysteine through phenylalanine. Solely the CDR3 DNA is kept, with 42 bases framed from the first base. In total, just over 650 healthy bone marrow donors made up the cohort. At the time of sampling, every cohort member was nominally healthy, though immune exposures that went unrecorded were likely present. The donor was CMV seronegative and was included in the group of hundreds of seronegative cohort members. A peripheral blood sample was collected from each donor, and TCR beta sequencing was performed on peripheral blood mononuclear cells. The Qiagen DNeasy Blood Extraction Kit was used to extract genomic DNA from the blood cell samples. Libraries were made using the immunoSEQ multiplex PCR assay. For the multiplex PCR, a mixture combining 60 forward primers for TCR Vbeta segments and 13 reverse primers for TCR Jbeta segments was used. Amplification of the CDR3 region of rearranged TCR beta genes was performed with a multiplex PCR assay on genomic DNA. The Illumina HiSeq System was used to sequence the amplified TCR beta libraries as 87-base-pair reads. The authors processed their data as follows. Across the 500 to 700 repertoires, a later analysis counted approximately 83 million unique TCR beta chains, roughly 11 million of which were shared by at least two donors. Raw reads were error-corrected and collapsed into unique sequences by a nearest-neighbor algorithm in which closely related sequences were merged to remove PCR and sequencing errors. V, D and J gene segments were assigned by aligning CDR3 sequences to IMGT reference sequences. For a sequence to be retained, a match of at least six nucleotides to both a V gene segment and a J gene segment was required. Rearrangements were called productive when the CDR3 lacked stop codons and stayed in frame with V and J; all others were non-productive. Following IMGT convention, CDR3 was defined as the stretch from the second conserved V-encoded cysteine to the conserved J-encoded phenylalanine. In an earlier analysis of roughly 610 of the donors, sequences lacking an unambiguous match to a single V gene segment were excluded. An earlier analysis of 500 to 700 of the donors classified V segments as functional when productive rearrangements were above 56.7% and as segregating when the standard deviation between donors was above 5%. A statistical classification framework was developed to diagnose cytomegalovirus status using the catalog of TCR beta chain sequences. In a later analysis, TCR nucleotide sequences were compared against IMGT/GENE-DB human TR gene sequences so that V and J genes could be assigned. The TCRdist pipeline was used in a later analysis to assign CDR3 sequences and most-parsimonious VDJ recombination scenarios. In a later analysis, each TCR beta chain was defined by its CDR3 amino acid sequence together with its V-gene family, and reads without a unique V-gene family were excluded. To address suspected cross-contamination and a sequencing artifact, a later analysis removed a few hundred highly shared, low-generation-probability nucleotide sequences. For each public chain, a later analysis derived a clonal expansion index from normalized ranks of inferred template counts within each repertoire. Generation probabilities in a later analysis came from a VDJ recombination model fitted to out-of-frame rearrangements, and those results were checked against IGoR. Hypergeometric tests were used in a later analysis to score TCR-TCR, TCR-HLA and TCR-CMV co-occurrence, with a repertoire-size bias correction applied to the TCR pairs. To estimate false discovery rates, a later analysis permuted the HLA or CMV assignments 20 times. In a later analysis, co-occurring TCRs were grouped using DBSCAN, and TCRdist sequence similarity was added for clustering within HLA-allele-positive subsets. For co-occurrence clustering, repertoires with fewer than 30,000 or more than 120,000 public chains were excluded, along with five or six repertoires with anomalous nucleotide sharing. What TCRdb holds here is the immuneACCESS table cut down to in-frame rearrangements. Part of the clones is not present; checked against another copy, under half of the missing clones reflect an unresolved V gene, and the others are unexplained. Clone size and V and J calls were adopted from that table, with D and trimming inferred from the DNA. This sample is represented by roughly 200,000 clones; about 86% of them were singletons. Together, the top ten hold 0.25% to 0.4% of the sample.

Concerning this clone itself: Which antigen it targets is not known. There are no base qualities to consult, and no much larger clone falls within one base.

The receptor was isolated from a woman aged 25-40 years in good health and CMV-seronegative. The chain joins TRBV4-2 to TRBJ2-3; the D gene is unclear. The specimen was PBMCs. The CDR3 corresponds to CASSQGQFTDTQYF. At the DNA level, the sequence is TGTGCCAGCAGCCAAGGTCAGTTTACAGATACGCAGTATTTT.